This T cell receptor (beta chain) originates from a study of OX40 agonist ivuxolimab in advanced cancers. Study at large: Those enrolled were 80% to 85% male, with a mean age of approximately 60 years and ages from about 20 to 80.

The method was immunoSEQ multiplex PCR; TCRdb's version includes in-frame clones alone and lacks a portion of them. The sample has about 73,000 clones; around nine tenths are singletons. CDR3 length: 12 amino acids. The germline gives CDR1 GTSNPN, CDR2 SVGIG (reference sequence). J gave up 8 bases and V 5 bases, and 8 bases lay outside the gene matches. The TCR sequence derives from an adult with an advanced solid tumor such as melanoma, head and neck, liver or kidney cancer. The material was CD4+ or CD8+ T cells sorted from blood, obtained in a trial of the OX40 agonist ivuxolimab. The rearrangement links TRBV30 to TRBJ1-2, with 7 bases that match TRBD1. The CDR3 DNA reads TGTGCCTGGGGGGAGGCAGGGGGAGGCTACACCTTC. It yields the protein CAWGEAGGGYTF.